These T cell receptor beta chains were read from a single sample in a study of beta chain features in type 1 diabetes. Repertoires were generated with immunoSEQ multiplex PCR, while TCRdb's copy carries only in-frame clones and drops some. The data contain more than 60,000 clones, around three fifths of them seen just once; the ten biggest clones take up around 2.2%. The specimen sequenced was Tregs from blood. The receptors were gathered from a woman younger than 30 in good health. The CDR3 runs from the conserved cysteine through the conserved F or W. Each record gives: J gene, clone size, V gene, CDR3 length, D gene, CDR3 protein, CDR3 DNA. D genes are given only for firm matches. The size field is filled for only some rows; it gives once, few, many or a size class.

TRBJ1-1 | . | TRBV6-5 | 14 | TRBD1 | CASSARTGATEAFF | TGTGCCAGCAGCGCTCGGACAGGGGCTACTGAAGCTTTCTTT
TRBJ2-5 | . | TRBV19 | 13 | . | CASSKDFQETQYF | TGTGCCAGTAGTAAGGACTTCCAAGAGACCCAGTACTTC
TRBJ2-1 | . | TRBV2 | 20 | TRBD1 | CASSGARGQGALGSYNEQFF | TGTGCCAGCAGTGGGGCCAGAGGGCAGGGGGCACTTGGCTCCTACAATGAGCAGTTCTTC
TRBJ1-4 | . | TRBV27 | 14 | TRBD1 | CASSLSLDRGSLFF | TGTGCCAGCAGTTTAAGTCTGGACAGGGGCAGTCTGTTTTTT
TRBJ2-5 | . | TRBV5-1 | 14 | . | CASSPGQLQETQYF | TGCGCCAGCAGCCCCGGACAGCTCCAAGAGACCCAGTACTTC
TRBJ2-3 | . | TRBV5-1 | 16 | . | CASRLTSGTSTDTQYF | TGCGCCAGCAGATTGACTAGTGGGACTAGCACAGATACGCAGTATTTT
TRBJ1-2 | . | TRBV19 | 16 | TRBD1 | CASTQISGQGAYGYTF | TGTGCCAGTACTCAAATTTCGGGACAGGGGGCATATGGCTACACCTTC
TRBJ2-1 | . | TRBV21-1 | 16 | . | CASSKVNSGAGVLKFF | TGTGCCAGCAGCAAAGTGAACTCAGGGGCGGGAGTGCTGAAGTTCTTC
TRBJ1-6 | . | TRBV5-1 | 15 | . | CASRKGVDNNSPLHF | TGCGCCAGTAGGAAGGGGGTTGACAATAATTCACCCCTCCACTTT
TRBJ2-3 | . | TRBV7-8 | 12 | . | CASSLGAYTQYF | TGTGCCAGCAGCTTAGGGGCCTATACGCAGTATTTT
TRBJ2-1 | . | TRBV18 | 17 | . | CASSQNSGGDSYNEQFF | TGTGCCAGCTCCCAGAACAGTGGAGGGGACTCCTACAATGAGCAGTTCTTC
TRBJ2-3 | few | TRBV12-5 | 13 | . | CASGSTSTDTQYF | TGTGCTAGTGGTTCCACAAGTACAGATACGCAGTATTTT
TRBJ1-1 | . | TRBV19 | 14 | . | CASSTDIRNTEAFF | TGTGCCAGTAGCACGGACATACGGAACACTGAAGCTTTCTTT
TRBJ1-1 | once | TRBV30 | 12 | . | CAWSPRDTEAFF | TGTGCCTGGAGTCCCCGGGACACTGAAGCTTTCTTT
TRBJ1-4 | few | TRBV5-1 | 15 | . | CASSLDGGVGEKLFF | TGCGCCAGCAGCTTGGACGGGGGTGTTGGTGAAAAACTGTTTTTT
TRBJ2-7 | . | TRBV7-9 | 15 | . | CASSLYLAGDDEQYF | TGTGCCAGCAGCTTATATCTGGCAGGGGACGACGAGCAGTACTTC
TRBJ1-1 | . | TRBV30 | 13 | . | CAWSRGMNTEAFF | TGTGCCTGGAGTCGCGGGATGAACACTGAAGCTTTCTTT
TRBJ1-2 | few | TRBV5-1 | 14 | . | CASSLLGQNYGYTF | TGCGCCAGCAGCCTTCTAGGACAGAACTATGGCTACACCTTC
TRBJ1-2 | . | TRBV7-2 | 15 | TRBD1 | CASSFGQGLRGGYTF | TGTGCCAGCAGCTTCGGACAGGGTTTGAGAGGAGGCTACACCTTC
TRBJ2-5 | . | TRBV28 | 16 | TRBD2 | CASSSPGLAGGMTQYF | TGTGCCAGCAGTTCGCCAGGGCTAGCGGGAGGGATGACCCAGTACTTC
TRBJ2-1 | . | TRBV9 | 16 | . | CASSLDSGESYNEQFF | TGTGCCAGCAGCCTAGACTCGGGAGAGTCCTACAATGAGCAGTTCTTC
TRBJ1-2 | . | TRBV4-2 | 17 | . | CASSPRRGFGLGAGYTF | TGTGCCAGCAGCCCCCGTCGAGGGTTTGGCCTTGGCGCGGGCTACACCTTC
TRBJ2-3 | . | TRBV7-2 | 17 | . | CASSLGSGVFRTDTQYF | TGTGCCAGCAGCTTAGGATCGGGGGTTTTCCGCACAGATACGCAGTATTTT
TRBJ2-1 | . | TRBV5-1 | 15 | . | CASSLQRGSRGEQFF | TGCGCCAGCAGCTTGCAACGGGGGAGCCGCGGAGAGCAGTTCTTC
TRBJ2-5 | . | TRBV5-1 | 14 | . | CASSLHRGQETQYF | TGCGCCAGCAGCTTGCATCGGGGCCAAGAGACCCAGTACTTC
TRBJ2-3 | . | TRBV5-1 | 15 | TRBD2 | CASSLSGRLTDTQYF | TGCGCCAGCAGCTTGAGCGGGAGGTTAACAGATACGCAGTATTTT
TRBJ1-2 | few | TRBV10-3 | 14 | TRBD1 | CAISPSGQGDGYTF | TGTGCCATCAGTCCCTCGGGACAGGGAGATGGCTACACCTTC
TRBJ2-7 | . | TRBV5-1 | 15 | TRBD1 | CASSSHRGSSYEQYF | TGCGCCAGCAGCTCCCACAGGGGTAGCTCCTACGAGCAGTACTTC
TRBJ2-3 | . | TRBV6-5 | 16 | TRBD2 | CASSYRSGRGADTQYF | TGTGCCAGCAGTTACCGAAGCGGGAGAGGGGCAGATACGCAGTATTTT
TRBJ2-3 | . | TRBV7-3 | 13 | TRBD1 | CASSWDSSDTQYF | TGTGCCAGCAGCTGGGACAGCTCAGATACGCAGTATTTT
TRBJ1-6 | . | TRBV4-3 | 14 | . | CASSRGTRSSPLHF | TGCGCCAGCAGCCGCGGGACTAGGAGTTCACCCCTCCACTTT
TRBJ2-7 | . | TRBV6-6 | 11 | . | CASSNGYEQYF | TGTGCCAGCAGCAACGGCTACGAGCAGTACTTC
TRBJ2-1 | . | TRBV5-1 | 15 | . | CASSLGTETYNEQFF | TGCGCCAGCAGCTTGGGGACAGAGACCTACAATGAGCAGTTCTTC
TRBJ1-2 | once | TRBV30 | 14 | . | CAWRGRYPNYGYTF | TGTGCCTGGAGGGGGAGATATCCGAACTATGGCTACACCTTC
TRBJ2-3 | . | TRBV11-1 | 11 | . | CASSSSDTQYF | TGTGCCAGCAGCTCCTCGGATACGCAGTATTTT
TRBJ2-2 | . | TRBV27 | 16 | TRBD1 | CASSPTGGVMTGELFF | TGTGCCAGCAGTCCTACAGGGGGCGTTATGACCGGGGAGCTGTTTTTT
TRBJ1-1 | . | TRBV5-6 | 13 | . | CASSLWGRSGAFF | TGTGCCAGCAGCTTGTGGGGGCGCAGTGGAGCTTTCTTT
TRBJ2-7 | . | TRBV6-5 | 15 | TRBD2 | CASRSGGGPSYEQYF | TGTGCCAGCAGGTCCGGCGGGGGGCCCTCCTACGAGCAGTACTTC
TRBJ1-1 | . | TRBV5-1 | 17 | TRBD1 | CASSLDRGRGKDTEAFF | TGCGCCAGCAGCTTGGACAGGGGAAGGGGAAAGGACACTGAAGCTTTCTTT
TRBJ2-3 | . | TRBV11-2 | 14 | . | CASSFPYRPDTQYF | TGTGCCAGCAGCTTTCCTTATCGTCCAGATACGCAGTATTTT
TRBJ2-5 | . | TRBV19 | 16 | TRBD2 | CASSGTSGPYQETQYF | TGTGCCAGTAGTGGGACTAGCGGGCCCTATCAAGAGACCCAGTACTTC
TRBJ1-1 | . | TRBV5-1 | 14 | . | CASSLWPMNTEAFF | TGCGCCAGCAGCTTGTGGCCGATGAACACTGAAGCTTTCTTT